This T cell receptor (beta chain) is drawn from a study of blood T cell repertoires in COVID-19. Study information: The United States, Italy and Spain provided the acute and convalescent COVID-19 samples. From T cells, B-cell-depleted T cells, or PBMCs came the material, which was cDNA or gDNA.

Original handling: By means of reference gene primer amplification, nucleated cell counts were estimated. TCRdb keeps only in-frame clones here, not all; method: immunoSEQ multiplex PCR. V and J calls and clone size are those listed in that table; D and trimming were worked out from the DNA. The table shows about 160,000 clones, with about four fifths occurring only once. The CDR3 is 13 residues long. V lost 3 bases and J lost 7, with 12 bases in between. The V gene's germline CDR1 is MNHNS and CDR2 SASEGT. Source material: peripheral blood. The chain recombines TRBV6-1 with TRBJ1-1; D not certain. The TCR was taken from a woman of 80 years or more with acute or convalescent COVID-19. CDR3 DNA: TGTGCCAGCAGTGACACCCCGCGAGGTGAAGCTTTCTTT. It yields the protein CASSDTPRGEAFF.